These T cell receptor beta chains were read from a single sample in a study of T cells in Graves' hyperthyroidism and ophthalmopathy. In TCRdb, the multiplex PCR reads were re-called with MiXCR into one record per CDR3 protein. Found here are 300,000 to 500,000 distinct CDR3 sequences, 15% of them singletons; the top ten hold 32%. The specimen was blood. These receptor sequences come from a woman aged 25 to 39 with Graves' hyperthyroidism. CDR3s include the opening cysteine and the closing phenylalanine or tryptophan. The D gene is left open where the match is weak. Only some rows state a clone size, as once, few, many or a class for expanded clones.

j_call | d_call | clone_size | v_call | cdr3_nt | cdr3_aa
TRBJ1-1 | NA | NA | TRBV11-2 | TGTGCCAGCAGCTTAATCCCCTGGACACCAATGAACACTGAAGCTTTCTTT | CASSLIPWTPMNTEAFF
TRBJ1-5 | NA | few | TRBV29-1 | TGCAGCGTTGCCGGGACACAAAATCAGCCCCAGCATTTT | CSVAGTQNQPQHF
TRBJ1-2 | TRBD1 | few | TRBV18 | TGTGCCAGCTCACCGGACAGGGGGCTCTATGGCTACACCTTC | CASSPDRGLYGYTF
TRBJ2-3 | TRBD2 | many | TRBV12-3/TRBV12-4 | TGTGCCAGCAGTTTCAGCGGGAGGGAAAGCACAGATACGCAGTATTTT | CASSFSGRESTDTQYF
TRBJ2-1 | TRBD2 | many | TRBV3-1 | TGTGCCAGCAGCCTTGGGACTAGCGGGAGGTTCCCACAAGAGCAGTTCTTC | CASSLGTSGRFPQEQFF
TRBJ2-7 | NA | many | TRBV10-3 | TGTGCCATCAGAAAGGGTTTTACTGGCTACGAGCAGTACTTC | CAIRKGFTGYEQYF
TRBJ1-5 | NA | NA | TRBV4-1 | TGCGCCAGCAGCCAAGAGGGTTATCAGCCCCAGCATTTT | CASSQEGYQPQHF
TRBJ2-2 | NA | few | TRBV27 | TGTGCCAGCAGTTTAACCCCAAGAGGTGGCGCCGGGGAGCTGTTTTTT | CASSLTPRGGAGELFF
TRBJ1-1 | NA | many | TRBV24-1 | TGTGCCACCAGTGACCGGACGGGGAACACTGAAGCTTTCTTT | CATSDRTGNTEAFF
TRBJ2-3 | NA | NA | TRBV12-5 | TGTGCTAGTGGTTTGTTCGGTCCCAGGGAGCAGTATTTT | CASGLFGPREQYF
TRBJ2-7 | NA | many | TRBV7-2 | TGTGCCAGCAGCTCGACAGCGTTCTCCTACGAGCAGTACTTC | CASSSTAFSYEQYF
TRBJ1-3 | NA | many | TRBV12-3/TRBV12-4 | TGTGCCAGCAGGAAATACAGTGGAAACACCATATATTTT | CASRKYSGNTIYF
TRBJ2-5 | NA | many | TRBV3-1 | TGTGCCAGCAGCCCTGGCGGGGGCGCAGAGACCCAGTACTTC | CASSPGGGAETQYF
TRBJ2-7 | NA | NA | TRBV6-1 | TGTGCCAGCAGTCGATCAGGGACCTACGAGCAGTACTTC | CASSRSGTYEQYF
TRBJ1-6 | NA | NA | TRBV28 | TGTGCCAGCAGTTTTGGTAGGGGGAATTCACCCCTCCACTTT | CASSFGRGNSPLHF
TRBJ2-7 | TRBD2 | few | TRBV29-1 | TGCAGCGTTGCTGGACTAGCCTACGAGCAGTACTTC | CSVAGLAYEQYF
TRBJ2-3 | NA | many | TRBV30 | TGTGCCTGGAGTAGTCAAGATACGCAGTATTTT | CAWSSQDTQYF
TRBJ2-7 | TRBD1 | few | TRBV7-2 | TGTGCCAGCAGCCTTGGACAGGGGACTGGTGAGCAGTACTTC | CASSLGQGTGEQYF
TRBJ2-2 | NA | many | TRBV6-1 | TGTGCCAGCAGTTATGGGGGTATCGACACCGGGGAGCTGTTTTTT | CASSYGGIDTGELFF
TRBJ2-1 | TRBD2 | many | TRBV2 | TGTGCCAGCAGTGAGGGCGGCGGGAGGGGCGGAGAGCAGTTCTTC | CASSEGGGRGGEQFF
TRBJ1-1 | NA | many | TRBV2 | TGTGCCAGCAGTGAACTGACAACCATGAACACTGAAGCTTTCTTT | CASSELTTMNTEAFF
TRBJ1-5 | NA | many | TRBV28 | TGTGCCAGCAGGGGCCGTTTGGAGCCCCAGCATTTT | CASRGRLEPQHF
TRBJ2-1 | NA | many | TRBV15 | TGTGCCACCAGCAGAGACCCTACGGGAAACTCCTACAATGAGCAGTTCTTC | CATSRDPTGNSYNEQFF
TRBJ2-7 | TRBD2 | few | TRBV7-2 | TGTGCCAGCAGCTTATGGACTAGCGGGGGAGTCTACGAGCAGTACTTC | CASSLWTSGGVYEQYF
TRBJ2-4 | NA | NA | TRBV11-1 | TGTGCCAGCAGTGAATGGGGCGGGGATGCCAAAAACATTCAGTACTTC | CASSEWGGDAKNIQYF
TRBJ2-2 | NA | few | TRBV2 | TGTGCCAGCGGCGGCACAGTTATAAACACCGGGGAGCTGTTTTTT | CASGGTVINTGELFF
TRBJ1-4 | TRBD1 | NA | TRBV11-2 | TGTGCCAGCAGCTTAGGTCAGGGGGCGAGGGAAAAACTGTTTTTT | CASSLGQGAREKLFF
TRBJ2-1 | NA | many | TRBV5-6 | TGTGCCAGCAGCTTCGAACAGGATGACAATGAGCAGTTCTTC | CASSFEQDDNEQFF
TRBJ1-1 | NA | many | TRBV20-1 | TGCAGTGCTAGAGGAGGGGGATTAGGGAACACTGAAGCTTTCTTT | CSARGGGLGNTEAFF
TRBJ2-1 | TRBD2 | many | TRBV27 | TGTGCCAGCTCCTTAGCGGGAGAGATCTACAATGAGCAGTTCTTC | CASSLAGEIYNEQFF
TRBJ2-3 | NA | many | TRBV12-3/TRBV12-4 | TGTGCCAGCAGTCCCTACACAGATACGCAGTATTTT | CASSPYTDTQYF
TRBJ2-1 | NA | many | TRBV7-2 | TGTGCCAGCAGCTTAGGTCAGACTCAGTACAATGAGCAGTTCTTC | CASSLGQTQYNEQFF